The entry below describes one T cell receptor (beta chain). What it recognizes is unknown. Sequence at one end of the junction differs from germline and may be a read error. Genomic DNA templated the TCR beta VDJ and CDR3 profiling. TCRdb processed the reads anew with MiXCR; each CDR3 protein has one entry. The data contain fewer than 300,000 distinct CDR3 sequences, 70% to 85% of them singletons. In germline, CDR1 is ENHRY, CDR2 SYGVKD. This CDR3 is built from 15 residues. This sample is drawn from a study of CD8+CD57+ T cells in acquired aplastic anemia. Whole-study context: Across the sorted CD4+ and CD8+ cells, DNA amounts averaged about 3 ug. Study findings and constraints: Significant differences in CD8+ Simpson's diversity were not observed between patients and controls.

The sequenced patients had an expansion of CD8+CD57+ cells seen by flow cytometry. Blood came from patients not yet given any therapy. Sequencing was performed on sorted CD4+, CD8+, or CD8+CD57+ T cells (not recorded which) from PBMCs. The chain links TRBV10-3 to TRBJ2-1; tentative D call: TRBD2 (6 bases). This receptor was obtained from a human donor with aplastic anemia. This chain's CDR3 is CASSQGSGRGDEQFF. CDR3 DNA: TGTGCCAGCAGTCAAGGAAGCGGGCGGGGCGATGAGCAGTTCTTC.